A single sample is the source of the 5 T cell receptor beta chains below, sequenced in a study of T-cell memory formation after mild COVID-19. TCRdb re-derived calls from the 5' RACE reads in MiXCR, one entry per CDR3 protein. The repertoire holds fewer than 150,000 distinct CDR3 sequences, with about 15% as singletons. The material sequenced was PBMCs or a T cell subset sorted from them (not recorded which). The receptor set was obtained from a man aged 18-30 years who had mild COVID-19 (a few samples of this study predate the infection). Cell type and time point are not known.

The table lists this clonotype with many counts. The rearrangement links TRBV5-1 to TRBJ2-3; tentatively, D is TRBD1 (5 bases). The V and J ends lost 4 bases and 0 bases respectively, with 9 bases between them. Germline CDR1 is SGHRS and CDR2 is YFSETQ. The CDR3 totals 14 residues. The CDR3 spells CASSATDSTDTQYF. In DNA form, the CDR3 reads TGCGCCAGCAGCGCGACAGACAGCACAGATACGCAGTATTTT.

This clonotype was detected only a few times. The J gene is TRBJ1-5, the V gene TRBV10-2; D gene ambiguous. The CDR3 length is 16 residues. Germline CDR1 is WSHSY and CDR2 is SAAADI. V shed 2 bases and J shed 4 bases, with 15 bases lying between them. The CDR3 reads CASSEEANLQNQPQHF. The CDR3 DNA is TGCGCCAGCAGTGAGGAGGCCAACCTTCAGAATCAGCCCCAGCATTTT.

This clonotype was seen repeatedly, ten times or more. The chain links TRBV4-1 to TRBJ2-3; D gene uncertain. CDR3 length: 15 amino acids. Trimming took off 1 base at V and 1 base at J, with 9 bases between the two ends. The germline gives CDR1 MGHRA, CDR2 YSYEKL. CDR3 sequence (DNA): TGCGCCAGCAGCCAAGGGCAGAAGGGCACAGATACGCAGTATTTT. Residues: CASSQGQKGTDTQYF.

The rearrangement joins TRBV7-2 to TRBJ2-3, with 8 nucleotides matching TRBD2. Germline-derived CDR1 and CDR2 are SGHTA and FQGNSA. This CDR3 has 17 amino acids. J lost 1 base, V lost 4 bases, and 10 bases had no gene match. The CDR3 loop reads CASSSRGLVGGTDTQYF. The CDR3 coding sequence is TGTGCCAGCAGCTCCAGGGGACTAGTCGGGGGCACAGATACGCAGTATTTT.

V usage is TRBV4-3 and J usage is TRBJ2-6, with D possibly being TRBD1 (6 bases). Germline-derived CDR1 and CDR2 are LGHNA and YSLEER. CDR3 length equals 18 residues. Trimming left V 5 bases short and J 0 bases short, with 17 bases between. The CDR3 protein is CASSSWGRGSSGANVLTF. CDR3 in DNA: TGCGCCAGCAGCTCCTGGGGCAGGGGCTCCTCTGGGGCCAACGTCCTGACTTTC.